Sequencing of this T cell receptor (beta chain) was carried out in a study of blood T cell repertoires in COVID-19. Study summary: Sites across the United States, Italy and Spain contributed samples from acute and convalescent COVID-19. PBMCs, B-cell-depleted T cells, or T cells were the source of the cDNA or gDNA that made up the material.

Authors' data handling: Nucleated cell counts were estimated from reference gene primer amplification. Some clones are missing from TCRdb's copy, which holds only in-frame ones; the method was immunoSEQ multiplex PCR. The V and J calls and the clone size are those of that table, but D and trimming were determined from the DNA. Of about 200,000 clones listed, 80% to 85% are singletons. CDR3 length equals 15 residues. The V gene end was trimmed by 5 bases and the J gene end by 2 bases; junction bases not matched to a gene: 6. Per the germline V gene, CDR1 is MNHEY and CDR2 is SVGAGI. This TCR was sampled from a woman at least 80 years old with COVID-19, enrolled during active disease. This chain links TRBV6-5 with TRBJ1-3; 7 nucleotides agree with TRBD1. The sample was peripheral blood. CDR3 amino acids: CASSKQGLTGNTIYF. CDR3 sequence (DNA): TGTGCCAGCAGTAAACAGGGGTTGACTGGAAACACCATATATTTT.